These 31 T cell receptor beta chains originate from one sample sequenced in a study of shared clonotypes between healthy human individuals (dated by TCRdb to 2018 to 2020). CD8 naive samples consisted of CD45RO-negative cells that were positively selected for CCR7, yielding a CD45RA+CCR7+ population without TemRA cells. The library came from the immunoSEQ multiplex PCR assay. As stored in TCRdb, this immuneACCESS dataset retains in-frame rearrangements with V and J assigned. A fraction of the clones does not appear; measured against another copy, unresolved V genes explain less than half of the discrepancy, and the remainder lacks a known reason. The sample records about 2 million clones, 85% to 95% of which are singletons. The ten largest clones capture roughly 1% of the sample. The sample comprised naive CD8+ T cells sorted from blood. Sample cell subset or site, as interpreted from the label and publication: CD45RA+CCR7+. These receptors were obtained from a man between 18 and 35 years old in good health.

The V gene is TRBV19, the J gene TRBJ1-1, with D possibly being TRBD1 (5 bases). Germline V lookup: CDR1 LNHDA, CDR2 SQIVND (reference sequence). The CDR3 covers 14 residues. The V gene lost 3 bases and the J gene lost 7 bases, with 15 bases spanning the gap. The CDR3 protein is CASSIGWQGNEAFF. DNA for the CDR3: TGTGCCAGTAGTATCGGCTGGCAGGGTAATGAAGCTTTCTTT.

Concerning this clone itself: A much larger clone differs from this one at a single base, so this may be a read error. The CDR3 loop reads CASSQGSGGETQYF. The CDR3, as DNA: TGCGCCAGCAGCCAAGGTTCGGGGGGAGAGACCCAGTACTTC. The rearrangement links TRBV4-3 to TRBJ2-5; TRBD2 matches at 7 bases. CDR3 size: 14 residues. J was trimmed by 4 bases and V by 1 base; bases with no gene match: 3. CDR1 is LGHNA and CDR2 is YSLEER in the germline V gene.

This clone was recorded once. The V call is TRBV27, the J call TRBJ2-7; D is perhaps TRBD1 (6 bases). The CDR3 has 16 residues. Germline V gene data show CDR1 as MNHEY and CDR2 as SMNVEV (reference sequence). The V and J ends lost 7 bases and 4 bases respectively, with 23 bases between them. CDR3 amino acids: CASTRVNVQGVYEQYF. The CDR3 DNA reads TGTGCCAGCACCCGAGTCAATGTACAGGGTGTGTACGAGCAGTACTTC.

About this clone: Other DNA sequences within the sample encode an identical CDR3. The genes are TRBV7-9 and TRBJ2-3; D is unresolved. The germline CDR1 and CDR2 sequences are SEHNR and FQNEAQ (reference sequence). Trimming cost V 4 bases and J 4 bases, with 9 bases left between them. This CDR3 region has 13 residues. Here the CDR3 reads CASSSPLADTQYF. The CDR3, as DNA: TGTGCCAGCAGCTCACCTTTGGCAGATACGCAGTATTTT. The whole variable domain, filled in from reference TRBV7-9 and TRBJ2-3, reads DTGVSQNPRHKITKRGQNVTFRCDPISEHNRLYWYRQTLGQGPEFLTYFQNEAQLEKSRLLSDRFSAERPKGSFSTLEIQRTEQGDSAMYLCASSSPLADTQYFGPGTRLTVL.

The rearrangement links TRBV5-4 to TRBJ2-4; D may match TRBD1 or TRBD2 (6 bases each). V was shortened by 0 bases and J by 0 bases, with 10 bases between the two germline ends. The germline V gene has CDR1 SGHNT and CDR2 YYREEE (reference sequence). The CDR3 runs to 16 residues. CDR3 nucleotide sequence: TGTGCCAGCAGCTTGGAAGGGGGGAAAGCCAAAAACATTCAGTACTTC. Its protein is CASSLEGGKAKNIQYF.

Notes on this clone: At the DNA level, this CDR3 is encoded by other sequences in the same sample as well. This chain links TRBV4-1 with TRBJ2-7; the D is unclear. V gave up 3 bases and J gave up 1 base, with 7 bases separating them. Germline values: CDR1 MGHRA, CDR2 YSYEKL. There are 13 residues in the CDR3. The CDR3 is CASSQARSYEQYF. The DNA of the CDR3 is TGCGCCAGCAGCCAGGCTAGGTCCTACGAGCAGTACTTC.

V usage is TRBV6-1 and J usage is TRBJ2-3; tentatively, D is TRBD2 (5 bases). The length of the CDR3 is 15 residues. V lost 4 bases and J 2 bases, leaving 13 bases between the germline ends. Germline lookup yields CDR1 MNHNS and CDR2 SASEGT. The DNA of the CDR3 is TGTGCCAGCAGTGGAGACCCGGGGTACACAGATACGCAGTATTTT. Its translation is CASSGDPGYTDTQYF.

This clone was picked up one time. The rearrangement uses TRBV14 and TRBJ2-1; 7 bases are a match to TRBD1. V trimming: 2 bases; J trimming: 10 bases; junction bases outside the gene matches: 8. CDR1 and CDR2 (germline): SGHDN, FVKESK. This CDR3 is built from 14 residues. CDR3: CASSQLHRGQEQFF. The CDR3 DNA follows: TGTGCCAGCAGCCAACTCCACAGGGGACAAGAGCAGTTCTTC.

V is TRBV27 and J is TRBJ2-7; D is perhaps TRBD2 (7 bases). Germline V gives CDR1 MNHEY, CDR2 SMNVEV (reference sequence). The CDR3 loop spans 15 amino acids. Trimming left V 5 bases short and J 5 bases short, with 19 bases between. In DNA, the CDR3 is TGTGCCAGCAGTCTTGTTGGGGGAGGGGGGGACGAGCAGTACTTC. Amino acids: CASSLVGGGGDEQYF.

This chain connects TRBV5-5 to TRBJ2-7, with no clear D. The CDR3 is made up of 14 amino acids. CDR1 SGHKS and CDR2 YYEKEE come from the germline V gene (reference sequence). V was pared by 6 bases and J by 2 bases, with 15 bases between. DNA for the CDR3: TGTGCCAGCACCGTTGACGCGGCTCCCTACGAGCAGTACTTC. Protein sequence: CASTVDAAPYEQYF.

The V call is TRBV5-1, the J call TRBJ2-3; D gene unclear. This CDR3 has 13 residues. Germline V gene sequence: CDR1 SGHRS, CDR2 YFSETQ. With 9 bases removed from V and 3 bases from J, the gap between germline ends came to 14 bases. The DNA of the CDR3 is TGCGCCACCTCTTCAGACTTGACAGATACGCAGTATTTT. Translated: CATSSDLTDTQYF.

The chain is built from TRBV4-3 and TRBJ2-7; a weak D match, TRBD2 (5 bases). The CDR3 runs to 14 residues. The germline V gene encodes CDR1 LGHNA and CDR2 YSLEER. With 0 bases removed from V and 1 base from J, the gap between germline ends came to 7 bases. CDR3 in amino acids: CASSQDWESYEQYF. In DNA form, the CDR3 reads TGCGCCAGCAGCCAAGATTGGGAGTCCTACGAGCAGTACTTC.

The chain links TRBV4-1 to TRBJ2-7, with D perhaps matching TRBD2 (5 bases). Germline loops: CDR1 MGHRA, CDR2 YSYEKL. V lost 1 base to trimming and J lost 4 bases, with 14 bases between them. The CDR3 length is 15 residues. The CDR3 DNA follows: TGCGCCAGCAGCCAAGGAGGGCAGGTTGGGTACGAGCAGTACTTC. Amino acid sequence: CASSQGGQVGYEQYF.

J is TRBJ2-3 and V is TRBV6-5; the D gene could be TRBD1 or TRBD2 (5 bases each). In germline, CDR1 is MNHEY, CDR2 SVGAGI. Trimming cost V 7 bases and J 1 base, with 15 bases left between them. The CDR3 sequence is 15 residues long. CDR3 DNA sequence: TGTGCCAGCAAAGAAGTGGGGGTCCGCACAGATACGCAGTATTTT. Translation gives CASKEVGVRTDTQYF.

The J gene is TRBJ1-5, the V gene TRBV5-8, with unresolved D. This CDR3 is built from 15 residues. The ends were cut back, 3 bases at V and 3 bases at J, with 13 bases in the middle. Looked up from germline, CDR1 is SGHTS and CDR2 is YDEGEE. The CDR3 protein is CASSSDSGSNQPQHF. CDR3 DNA: TGTGCCAGCAGCTCGGACTCGGGGTCCAATCAGCCCCAGCATTTT.

The chain combines TRBV7-9 with TRBJ2-1; D perhaps matches TRBD1 (7 bases). The CDR3 is 14 amino acids. Germline V gene data show CDR1 as SEHNR and CDR2 as FQNEAQ (reference sequence). V dropped 5 bases and J dropped 7 bases, with 15 bases sitting between them. The CDR3 DNA sequence: TGTGCCAGCAGCCCGAAGGGGGCGGGGAATGAGCAGTTCTTC. Protein sequence: CASSPKGAGNEQFF. The full variable domain, completed using reference TRBV7-9 and TRBJ2-1, is DTGVSQNPRHKITKRGQNVTFRCDPISEHNRLYWYRQTLGQGPEFLTYFQNEAQLEKSRLLSDRFSAERPKGSFSTLEIQRTEQGDSAMYLCASSPKGAGNEQFFGPGTRLTVL.

Concerning this clone itself: Other nucleotide sequences in the sample specify the same CDR3. The J gene is TRBJ1-2, the V gene TRBV28; no reliable D call. The V gene lost 3 bases and the J gene lost 0 bases, with 8 bases spanning the gap. The CDR3 length is 14 residues. The germline V gene has CDR1 MDHEN and CDR2 SYDVKM. The CDR3 here is CASSLRGANYGYTF. CDR3 in DNA: TGTGCCAGCAGTTTGCGGGGTGCTAACTATGGCTACACCTTC.

Here the CDR3 DNA reads TGTGCCAGCAGCGTAGCGCTTCACTCCTACGAGCAGTACTTC. Protein product: CASSVALHSYEQYF. This chain links TRBV9 with TRBJ2-7, with D unresolved. V was shortened by 0 bases and J by 0 bases, with 7 bases between the two germline ends. Germline assignment: CDR1 SGDLS and CDR2 YYNGEE. The CDR3 totals 14 residues.

The chain carries TRBV6-6 and TRBJ2-7; the D gene is possibly TRBD1 (6 bases). Germline values: CDR1 MNHNY, CDR2 SVGAGI (reference sequence). Trimming pared 3 bases from V and 5 bases from J, leaving 11 bases between. The CDR3 has 13 residues. The CDR3 bases are TGTGCCAGCAGTTATAACAGGGAAGACGAGCAGTACTTC. This codes for CASSYNREDEQYF.

V usage is TRBV11-2 and J usage is TRBJ2-5, with 13 nucleotides matching TRBD2. The CDR3 is 16 residues long. Germline CDR1 is SGHAT and CDR2 is FQNNGV. V lost 3 bases, J lost 3 bases, and 4 bases stayed unmatched. As DNA, the CDR3 is TGTGCCAGCAGCTTGGGGACTAGCGGGGAGGAAGAGACCCAGTACTTC. This sequence encodes CASSLGTSGEEETQYF.

To note about this clone: Other nucleotide sequences in the sample specify the same CDR3. This chain connects TRBV6-5 to TRBJ2-3, with TRBD2 matching over 9 bases. CDR1 MNHEY and CDR2 SVGAGI come from the germline V gene. This CDR3 spans 15 amino acids. Trimming cost V 6 bases and J 1 base; bases outside gene matches: 5. This chain's CDR3 is CASSPIAGGTDTQYF. The CDR3 nucleotides read TGTGCCAGCAGCCCTATAGCGGGGGGCACAGATACGCAGTATTTT.

The chain couples TRBV7-2 to TRBJ2-1; TRBD1 or TRBD2 may be the D gene (5 bases each). Germline V lookup: CDR1 SGHTA, CDR2 FQGNSA. This CDR3 has 15 amino acids. V was clipped by 5 bases and J by 2 bases, with 13 bases between them. The CDR3 DNA follows: TGTGCCAGCAGCCGTACTAGGGACCCCTACAATGAGCAGTTCTTC. This codes for CASSRTRDPYNEQFF.

The chain employs TRBV6-6 and TRBJ2-7, with a tentative D call TRBD1 (5 bases). There are 15 residues in the CDR3. Germline assignment: CDR1 MNHNY and CDR2 SVGAGI (reference sequence). With 5 bases removed from V and 1 base from J, the gap between germline ends came to 15 bases. The CDR3 DNA sequence: TGTGCCAGCAGTGTTACAGGCGCAGAATCCTACGAGCAGTACTTC. Its translation: CASSVTGAESYEQYF.

The chain employs TRBV19 and TRBJ2-7; maybe TRBD2 (7 bases). The germline V gene has CDR1 LNHDA and CDR2 SQIVND (reference sequence). The CDR3 runs to 14 residues. V shed 5 bases and J shed 1 base, with 12 bases lying between them. Here the CDR3 DNA reads TGTGCCAGTAGTGCGGGGGCGGTATCCTACGAGCAGTACTTC. Translation gives CASSAGAVSYEQYF.

In regard to this clone: Different DNA sequences within this sample yield the same CDR3. The chain recombines TRBV5-6 with TRBJ2-7; weak D call: TRBD2 (5 bases). This CDR3 is built from 13 residues. The V gene lost 5 bases and the J gene lost 0 bases, with 9 bases spanning the gap. Per germline, CDR1 SGHDT and CDR2 YYEEEE. CDR3 residues: CASSYGVSYEQYF. The CDR3 DNA reads TGTGCCAGCAGTTACGGGGTCTCCTACGAGCAGTACTTC.

The V call is TRBV9, the J call TRBJ1-4; D is perhaps TRBD1 (6 bases). Trimming took 4 bases from V and 8 from J, leaving 18 bases between them. This CDR3 is built from 15 residues. Per the germline V gene, CDR1 is SGDLS and CDR2 is YYNGEE. In DNA, the CDR3 is TGTGCCAGCAGCTACGGACAGCCTACAGGGGAAAAACTGTTTTTT. Amino acids: CASSYGQPTGEKLFF.

The chain recombines TRBV5-5 with TRBJ2-7; weak D call: TRBD2 (6 bases). The V gene's germline CDR1 is SGHKS and CDR2 YYEKEE (reference sequence). V was cut by 0 bases and J by 3 bases, with 16 bases left in between. This CDR3 spans 16 amino acids. This CDR3 is CASSLDWPAGGYEQYF. DNA of the CDR3: TGTGCCAGCAGCTTGGATTGGCCAGCCGGGGGCTACGAGCAGTACTTC.

V is TRBV6-6 and J is TRBJ2-3; 8 bases align to TRBD2. J lost 4 bases, V lost 10 bases, and 7 bases had no gene match. Germline V lookup: CDR1 MNHNY, CDR2 SVGAGI (reference sequence). There are 13 residues in the CDR3. The CDR3: CATQGLDPDTQYF. As DNA, the CDR3 is TGTGCCACCCAGGGACTAGATCCAGATACGCAGTATTTT.

The J gene is TRBJ2-3, the V gene TRBV29-1; 8 bases are shared with TRBD2. Germline V lookup: CDR1 SQVTM, CDR2 ANQGSEA. The junction had 3 bases not matched to a gene; V was cut back by 5 bases and J by 2 bases. This CDR3 region has 13 residues. In nucleotides, the CDR3 is TGCAGCGTTTATAGCGGGGTCACAGATACGCAGTATTTT. This encodes CSVYSGVTDTQYF.

The gene calls are TRBV7-9 and TRBJ2-7; D gene ambiguous. This CDR3 is built from 11 residues. Germline values: CDR1 SEHNR, CDR2 FQNEAQ (reference sequence). V gave up 7 bases and J gave up 4 bases, with 8 bases separating them. CDR3 loop: CASTDGYEQYF. The DNA of the CDR3 is TGTGCCAGCACCGACGGTTACGAGCAGTACTTC.

The genes are TRBV7-9 and TRBJ2-7; 10 nucleotides line up with TRBD1. This CDR3 region has 16 residues. The V and J ends lost 4 bases and 3 bases, in that order; junction bases with no gene match: 9. Germline V gene lookup returns CDR1 SEHNR and CDR2 FQNEAQ (reference sequence). As DNA, the CDR3 is TGTGCCAGCAGCTCGGGACAGGGGCCTCAGGGCTACGAGCAGTACTTC. Residues: CASSSGQGPQGYEQYF. Filled out from reference TRBV7-9 and TRBJ2-7, the complete variable domain reads DTGVSQNPRHKITKRGQNVTFRCDPISEHNRLYWYRQTLGQGPEFLTYFQNEAQLEKSRLLSDRFSAERPKGSFSTLEIQRTEQGDSAMYLCASSSGQGPQGYEQYFGPGTRLTVT.